This record concerns one T cell receptor (beta chain) sequence. Its antigen remains unidentified. This sample was taken from a study of cytomegalovirus exposure and HLA in healthy donors. Findings of the study overall: Sequencing depth roughly uniform across donors was assumed in presence/absence analyses. Published work reported that the classifier diagnosed cytomegalovirus status with high specificity and sensitivity. Specific recognition of CMV antigens was confirmed in vitro for a few chains (all CMV-associated). Likely technical artifact: a cluster of highly shared sequence variants.

Germline values: CDR1 SGHRS, CDR2 YFSETQ. Trimming removed 1 base at V and 6 bases at J, with 14 bases between. This CDR3 contains 14 residues. PCR was performed using 60 Vbeta and 13 Jbeta primers. Profiled with immunoSEQ multiplex PCR; TCRdb holds only in-frame clones, not every one. The sample includes tens of thousands of clones, roughly four fifths of them seen just once. The sequence derives from a man aged 50 to 60 in good health and CMV-seronegative. Sequencing used PBMCs. The rearrangement joins TRBV5-1 to TRBJ2-7; D is ambiguous. DNA for the CDR3: TGCGCCAGCAGCTTGCGCCTGAACTGGTTCGAGCAGTACTTC. Its translation is CASSLRLNWFEQYF.